Reported below is one TCR beta chain. This sample is drawn from a study of blood T cell repertoires in COVID-19. About the research overall: Acute and convalescent COVID-19 specimens originated in the United States, Italy and Spain. T cells, B-cell-depleted T cells, or PBMCs supplied cDNA or gDNA.

The CDR3 loop spans 15 amino acids. J gave up 7 bases and V 4 bases, and 8 bases lay outside the gene matches. Per germline, CDR1 SGHTA and CDR2 FQGTGA. The authors' processing: Researchers report that nucleated cell counts were estimated from reference gene primer amplification. Using immunoSEQ multiplex PCR, the repertoire was profiled, and TCRdb retains in-frame clones only, with some absent. V and J calls and clone size are copied from that table; D and trimming were computed from the DNA. The profile shows tens of thousands of clones, 82% of them singletons. The TCR was taken from a human donor in a cohort sampled during active or convalescent COVID-19. The sample was peripheral blood. The chain couples TRBV7-3 to TRBJ2-1; 9 bases agree with TRBD1. The CDR3 nucleotides are TGTGCCAGCAGCTACGGGACAGGGAGGGAAAATGAGCAGTTCTTC. This translates into CASSYGTGRENEQFF.